A single sample gave rise to the 19 T cell receptor beta chains below, sequenced in a study of human versus mouse CDR3 diversity and MHC coevolution listed by TCRdb under 2017. Libraries were prepared through the immunoSEQ multiplex PCR assay. TCRdb took this table from immuneACCESS and kept in-frame rearrangements with V and J called. Such tables lack part of the clones; where checked against another copy, unresolved V genes explain under half of the gap, and the rest is unexplained. This sample is represented by about 73,000 clones; under 95% of them were singletons. The ten largest make up less than 0.19% of the sample. What was sequenced was naive CD4+ T cells from blood. The sample's cell subset or site label, in plain terms: CD45RO-negative CD62L-positive naive CD4 T cells. The receptors stem from a person between 25 and 70 years old in good health.

This clone has a single count. The chain carries TRBV7-2 and TRBJ1-5, with a possible D match to TRBD1 (6 bases). CDR1 and CDR2 (germline): SGHTA, FQGNSA. Trimming removed 8 bases from V and 3 bases from J, with 11 bases in between. The length of the CDR3 is 13 residues. The CDR3 loop reads CASAGEPNQPQHF. CDR3 DNA sequence: TGTGCCAGCGCAGGGGAGCCCAATCAGCCCCAGCATTTT.

This chain connects TRBV7-2 to TRBJ1-6; perhaps TRBD1 as D (5 bases). Per germline, CDR1 SGHTA and CDR2 FQGNSA. The CDR3 consists of 15 residues. Trimming pared 2 bases from V and 6 bases from J, leaving 11 bases between. The CDR3 protein is CASSLLQGGNSPLHF. CDR3 in DNA: TGTGCCAGCAGCTTACTCCAGGGAGGTAATTCACCCCTCCACTTT. Using reference TRBV7-2 and TRBJ1-6 for the parts outside the CDR3, the full variable domain is GAGVSQSPSNKVTEKGKDVELRCDPISGHTALYWYRQSLGQGLEFLIYFQGNSAPDKSGLPSDRFSAERTGGSVSTLTIQRTQQEDSAVYLCASSLLQGGNSPLHFGNGTRLTVT.

The chain couples TRBV5-1 to TRBJ2-1; D is unresolved. V was pared by 0 bases and J by 0 bases, with 4 bases between. The CDR3 has 14 amino acids. Per germline, CDR1 SGHRS and CDR2 YFSETQ. CDR3 region: CASSLGASYNEQFF. The CDR3 region has the DNA TGCGCCAGCAGCTTGGGGGCCTCCTACAATGAGCAGTTCTTC.

V and J are TRBV6-6 and TRBJ2-3, with a possible D match to TRBD1 (6 bases). The CDR3 has 14 residues. V was trimmed by 2 bases and J by 3 bases, leaving 9 bases between them. The V gene's germline CDR1 is MNHNY and CDR2 SVGAGI (reference sequence). CDR3 region: CASSYSQGTDTQYF. The CDR3 DNA sequence: TGTGCCAGCAGTTACAGTCAGGGGACAGATACGCAGTATTTT.

The rearrangement uses TRBV27 and TRBJ2-5; 8 nucleotides align to TRBD2. Germline loops: CDR1 MNHEY, CDR2 SMNVEV (reference sequence). The ends lost 5 bases at V and 4 bases at J; junction bases unmatched: 9. CDR3 length equals 15 residues. The CDR3 DNA is TGTGCCAGCAGTCACGGGACTAGAGCGGGAGAGACCCAGTACTTC. Translating gives CASSHGTRAGETQYF.

The rearrangement links TRBV1 to TRBJ1-5; the table assigns TRBD1, which was not confirmed against the DNA. TRBV1 is recorded as a pseudogene. This CDR3 spans 18 amino acids. The CDR3 loop is CTSSQDSRAGSGNQPQHF. The CDR3 DNA is TGCACCAGCAGCCAAGATAGTAGAGCAGGTAGTGGCAATCAGCCCCAGCATTTT.

The gene calls are TRBV30 and TRBJ2-3; D possibly corresponds to TRBD2 (6 bases). The CDR3 runs 15 residues. Trimming took off 0 bases at V and 3 bases at J, with 13 bases between the two ends. The germline gives CDR1 GTSNPN, CDR2 SVGIG (reference sequence). In DNA form, the CDR3 reads TGTGCCTGGAGTGTACTGGCTAGCGTAACAGATACGCAGTATTTT. Amino acids: CAWSVLASVTDTQYF.

The rearrangement links TRBV29-1 to TRBJ2-3; 7 positions match TRBD2. The germline V gene has CDR1 SQVTM and CDR2 ANQGSEA. The CDR3 length is 15 residues. J gave up 0 bases and V 5 bases, and 8 bases lay outside the gene matches. CDR3 nucleotide sequence: TGCAGCGTTCAGAGCGGGGCTTATAGCACAGATACGCAGTATTTT. Residues: CSVQSGAYSTDTQYF.

This sequence joins TRBV28 and TRBJ1-2; 8 bases agree with TRBD1. Germline lookup yields CDR1 MDHEN and CDR2 SYDVKM. The CDR3 has 15 residues. The junction had 5 bases not matched to a gene; V was cut back by 3 bases and J by 2 bases. The CDR3 reads CASSFPRGRNYGYTF. Written as DNA, the CDR3 is TGTGCCAGCAGTTTTCCCAGGGGGCGGAACTATGGCTACACCTTC.

This rearrangement joins TRBV27 to TRBJ1-2; D unclear. There are 13 residues in the CDR3. V was trimmed by 4 bases and J by 4 bases, leaving 10 bases between them. CDR1 and CDR2 (germline): MNHEY, SMNVEV (reference sequence). The CDR3 here is CASSYRGSYGYTF. The CDR3 DNA reads TGTGCCAGCAGTTACCGAGGGAGCTATGGCTACACCTTC.

The chain uses TRBV2 and TRBJ1-2; TRBD1 agrees at 8 bases. The germline V gene encodes CDR1 SNHLY and CDR2 FYNNEI. Unmatched junction bases numbered 7, after V lost 3 bases and J lost 7 bases. The CDR3 loop spans 14 amino acids. CDR3 in DNA: TGTGCCAGCAGTGACCGGACAGGGTATATTGGCTACACCTTC. Translating it yields CASSDRTGYIGYTF.

This sequence joins TRBV10-3 and TRBJ1-4; maybe TRBD1 (6 bases). The CDR3 spans 13 residues. The germline V and J ends were trimmed by 10 bases and 7 bases, with 16 bases remaining between them. The germline CDR1 and CDR2 sequences are ENHRY and SYGVKD. The CDR3 sequence is CASRGREGEKLFF. DNA of the CDR3: TGTGCCAGCAGGGGCAGGGAGGGTGAAAAACTGTTTTTT.

This chain uses TRBV6-6 with TRBJ2-5, with a tentative D call TRBD1 (5 bases). The DNA matches TRBJ2-7 better at its end, which makes the J call doubtful. There are 13 residues in the CDR3. Germline loops: CDR1 MNHNY, CDR2 SVGAGI (reference sequence). The DNA for the CDR3 is TGTGCCAGCAGCTACAGAAGGGGATACGAGCAGTACTTC. It specifies CASSYRRGYEQYF.

This clone was picked up a small number of times. This chain uses TRBV19 with TRBJ1-3, with D tentatively TRBD1 (5 bases). Germline V CDR1 and CDR2: LNHDA, SQIVND (reference sequence). The CDR3 runs 16 residues. V lost 5 bases and J 2 bases, leaving 16 bases between the germline ends. DNA of the CDR3: TGTGCCAGTAGTCCCCAGTTCCGGGGGGCTGGAAACACCATATATTTT. Translating it yields CASSPQFRGAGNTIYF.

The chain uses TRBV6-5 and TRBJ1-2; the D gene is possibly TRBD1 (6 bases). Germline CDR1 is MNHEY and CDR2 is SVGAGI. The CDR3 totals 15 residues. With 6 bases removed from V and 7 bases from J, the gap between germline ends came to 21 bases. The CDR3 DNA is TGTGCCAGCAGAAGTCGGTTGGGGGGGCGGAGTGGCTACACCTTC. This encodes CASRSRLGGRSGYTF.

This rearrangement joins TRBV18 to TRBJ2-1; 12 bases line up with TRBD2. The germline CDR1 and CDR2 sequences are KGHSH and LQKENI. The CDR3 sequence is 17 residues long. V gave up 3 bases and J gave up 11 bases; unmatched junction bases: 14. The CDR3 DNA reads TGTGCCAGCTCACCCCAGACCCTAGCGGGGGGGGGTATGCAGCAGTTCTTC. Its protein is CASSPQTLAGGGMQQFF.

This sequence joins TRBV7-2 and TRBJ1-2; 9 bases align to TRBD1. The CDR3 runs 12 residues. V was clipped by 5 bases and J by 6 bases; unmatched bases: 1. Germline V lookup: CDR1 SGHTA, CDR2 FQGNSA. This CDR3 reads CASSRQGDGYTF. As DNA, the CDR3 is TGTGCCAGCAGCCGACAGGGGGATGGCTACACCTTC.

The sample holds a few counts of this clone. The chain employs TRBV19 and TRBJ1-5; TRBD1 matches at 11 bases. V gave up 7 bases and J gave up 5 bases; unmatched junction bases: 10. The CDR3 spans 16 residues. The germline V gene encodes CDR1 LNHDA and CDR2 SQIVND (reference sequence). The CDR3 nucleotides read TGTGCCAGTACTAGGACAGGGGGCGAAAGGGATCAGCCCCAGCATTTT. Its protein product is CASTRTGGERDQPQHF.

The V gene is TRBV7-7, the J gene TRBJ2-2, with 7 bases that match TRBD1. This CDR3 region has 17 residues. After removal of 1 base from V and 3 bases from J, the junction contained 8 bases not matched to a gene. CDR1 and CDR2 (germline): SSHAT, FNYEAQ (reference sequence). CDR3 in DNA: TGTGCCAGCAGCTTAGGGGGTGGGACAGCCCACACCGGGGAGCTGTTTTTT. Protein: CASSLGGGTAHTGELFF.